The 7 T cell receptor beta chains given below trace back to one sample, sequenced in a study of T cell therapy after organ transplantation. Assay used: immunoSEQ multiplex PCR; TCRdb lists only in-frame clones, some missing. Here the sample spans about 1,800 clones, nearly 90% being singletons. The time point was: 20-29 weeks after completion of therapy. These receptors have no known antigen. The sequences come from CD8+ T cells from blood, collected after autologous CMV-specific T cell therapy. The receptors stem from a human patient who had received a solid organ transplant and had CMV disease. These T cells may partly come from the graft donor.

The CDR3 DNA is TGTGCCAGCAGTCCCCGACAGGGTCCAACTTCAGATTATGGCTACACCTTC. As protein: CASSPRQGPTSDYGYTF. The J gene is TRBJ1-2, the V gene TRBV27, with TRBD1 matching over 7 bases. CDR3 length: 17 amino acids. J gave up 5 bases and V 5 bases, and 17 bases lay outside the gene matches. From germline, CDR1 is MNHEY and CDR2 SMNVEV (reference sequence).

The V call is TRBV14, the J call TRBJ2-2; no clear D. CDR3 size: 14 residues. V was clipped by 4 bases and J by 2 bases, with 8 bases between them. CDR1 is SGHDN, CDR2 FVKESK, per germline. The chain's CDR3 is CASSLRRNTGELFF. Here the CDR3 DNA reads TGTGCCAGCAGCCTTAGAAGAAACACCGGGGAGCTGTTTTTT.

The sample holds one count of this clone. This chain joins TRBV6-1 and TRBJ2-7; the match to TRBD1 covers 10 bases. The CDR3 totals 15 residues. Germline V gene data show CDR1 as MNHNS and CDR2 as SASEGT. With V trimmed by 2 bases and J by 2 bases, 3 bases remained unmatched. DNA of the CDR3: TGTGCCAGCAGTGAACCCGGGACAGGGGCCTACGAGCAGTACTTC. Translation: CASSEPGTGAYEQYF.

J is TRBJ2-5 and V is TRBV9, with D perhaps matching TRBD2 (6 bases). The V end lost 2 bases, the J end lost 1 base, and 12 bases lay between the germline ends. This CDR3 has 15 residues. The germline V gene has CDR1 SGDLS and CDR2 YYNGEE. CDR3 nucleotide sequence: TGTGCCAGCAGCGTTGGAAGCGGGTCCCAAGAGACCCAGTACTTC. Translating gives CASSVGSGSQETQYF.

The genes are TRBV9 and TRBJ2-2; no firm D call. The CDR3 runs to 13 residues. CDR1 is SGDLS, CDR2 YYNGEE, per germline. V gave up 0 bases and J gave up 5 bases, with 5 bases separating them. This chain's CDR3 is CASSVGNTGELFF. DNA for the CDR3: TGTGCCAGCAGCGTAGGGAATACCGGGGAGCTGTTTTTT.

This clone was observed a few times. The genes are TRBV25-1 and TRBJ1-1; D gene uncertain. The CDR3 extends over 14 amino acids. V was cut by 3 bases and J by 2 bases, with 10 bases left in between. The V gene's germline CDR1 is MGHDK and CDR2 SYGVNS. The CDR3 loop is CASSEDTFNTEAFF. CDR3 nucleotides: TGTGCCAGCAGTGAGGATACTTTCAACACTGAAGCTTTCTTT.

V is TRBV5-1 and J is TRBJ1-3, with 10 bases lining up with TRBD1. The CDR3 extends over 17 amino acids. The ends lost 3 bases at V and 0 bases at J; junction bases unmatched: 6. CDR1 and CDR2 (germline): SGHRS, YFSETQ. CDR3 in amino acids: CASSSGQGFPSGNTIYF. The CDR3 DNA is TGCGCCAGCAGCTCGGGACAGGGGTTCCCCTCTGGAAACACCATATATTTT. Together with reference TRBV5-1 and TRBJ1-3, the CDR3 gives the full variable domain: KAGVTQTPRYLIKTRGQQVTLSCSPISGHRSVSWYQQTPGQGLQFLFEYFSETQRNKGNFPGRFSGRQFSNSRSEMNVSTLELGDSALYLCASSSGQGFPSGNTIYFGEGSWLTVV.